The 16 T cell receptor beta chains given below trace back to one sample, sequenced in a study of blood T cell repertoires in COVID-19 (dated by TCRdb to the early 2020s). The receptor library was made with the immunoSEQ multiplex PCR assay. The table was pulled from immuneACCESS by TCRdb, which kept in-frame rearrangements only. Such tables lose some clones; where checked, under half of the loss comes from unresolved V genes, and the rest has no known cause. Present in this sample are about 170,000 clones, roughly 85% of which were seen just once. The ten largest clones capture under 20% of the sample. The sample comprised PBMCs or T cells enriched from blood (not recorded which). The receptors come from a woman in her 70s in a cohort exposed to, infected with or recovered from COVID-19 (not recorded which).

The chain carries TRBV19 and TRBJ2-3; D gene uncertain. Germline-derived CDR1 and CDR2 are LNHDA and SQIVND (reference sequence). The length of the CDR3 is 13 residues. Trimming took 8 bases from V and 2 from J, leaving 11 bases between them. CDR3 amino acids: CASATTFTDTQYF. CDR3 in DNA: TGTGCCAGTGCCACTACCTTCACAGATACGCAGTATTTT.

This chain uses TRBV7-6 with TRBJ2-7; weak D call: TRBD1 (5 bases). Trimming cost V 1 base and J 6 bases, with 10 bases left between them. This CDR3 has 13 amino acids. Germline loops: CDR1 SGHVS, CDR2 FNYEAQ. The CDR3 is CASSLGQTGEQYF. The DNA of the CDR3 is TGTGCCAGCAGCTTAGGACAGACCGGCGAGCAGTACTTC. The whole variable domain, remainder taken from reference TRBV7-6 and TRBJ2-7, is GAGVSQSPRYKVTKRGQDVALRCDPISGHVSLYWYRQALGQGPEFLTYFNYEAQQDKSGLPNDRFSAERPEGSISTLTIQRTEQRDSAMYRCASSLGQTGEQYFGPGTRLTVT.

J is TRBJ1-2 and V is TRBV6-1; D may be TRBD1 (5 bases). Between the trimmed V and J ends, which lost 1 base and 4 bases, there was a span of 13 bases. The CDR3 totals 15 residues. CDR1 MNHNS and CDR2 SASEGT come from the germline V gene. This chain's CDR3 is CASSEGSGLVYGYTF. For the CDR3, the DNA is TGTGCCAGCAGTGAAGGGTCAGGGTTGGTCTATGGCTACACCTTC.

The chain uses TRBV5-6 and TRBJ2-2, with D unclear. Trimming stripped 4 bases from V and 7 bases from J, with 11 bases between. CDR1 and CDR2 (germline): SGHDT, YYEEEE. The CDR3 contains 13 residues. Written as DNA, the CDR3 is TGTGCCAGCAGCAGACCCCCAGGCGGGGAGCTGTTTTTT. It codes for CASSRPPGGELFF.

This clone came up a few times. The rearrangement links TRBV6-1 to TRBJ2-5; 8 nucleotides agree with TRBD2. Germline V gives CDR1 MNHNS, CDR2 SASEGT. The CDR3 is 17 residues long. Trimming removed 2 bases from V and 5 bases from J; junction bases left unmatched: 13. The CDR3 loop is CASSESIGTRGGETQYF. The CDR3 DNA is TGTGCCAGCAGTGAAAGTATTGGGACTAGGGGTGGGGAGACCCAGTACTTC.

The chain recombines TRBV18 with TRBJ2-7, with TRBD1 matching over 10 bases. Germline V gene data show CDR1 as KGHSH and CDR2 as LQKENI. This CDR3 spans 14 amino acids. V trimming: 4 bases; J trimming: 4 bases; junction bases outside the gene matches: 4. The CDR3 loop reads CASSRGQGLYEQYF. CDR3 in DNA: TGTGCCAGCTCACGGGGACAGGGGTTGTACGAGCAGTACTTC.

This clone has just one count. The rearrangement uses TRBV12-3 or TRBV12-4 and TRBJ2-7; the match to TRBD2 covers 7 bases. There are 12 residues in the CDR3. J gave up 4 bases and V 7 bases, and 4 bases lay outside the gene matches. The CDR3 region is CASTWEGYEQYF. The CDR3 DNA is TGTGCCAGCACCTGGGAGGGTTACGAGCAGTACTTC.

The chain uses TRBV12-3 or TRBV12-4 and TRBJ1-5; D not certain. Trimming removed 5 bases at V and 12 bases at J, with 14 bases between. The CDR3 length is 12 residues. As DNA, the CDR3 is TGTGCCAGCAGTACCCGGTTTACAGTCCAGCATTTT. This sequence encodes CASSTRFTVQHF.

This chain connects TRBV20-1 to TRBJ2-7; D not resolved. Germline CDR1 and CDR2: DFQATT and SNEGSKA (reference sequence). V was cut by 2 bases and J by 3 bases, with 5 bases left in between. This CDR3 spans 11 amino acids. CDR3 residues: CSARFSYEQYF. CDR3 sequence (DNA): TGCAGTGCTAGATTCAGCTACGAGCAGTACTTC.

The chain's CDR3 is CASRAGNPHEQYF. CDR3 bases: TGTGCCAGCAGGGCAGGGAACCCCCACGAGCAGTACTTC. The chain couples TRBV6-5 to TRBJ2-7; a possible D gene is TRBD1 (5 bases). Germline V gives CDR1 MNHEY, CDR2 SVGAGI. CDR3 length: 13 amino acids. The germline V and J ends were trimmed by 6 bases and 5 bases, with 14 bases remaining between them.

V usage is TRBV19 and J usage is TRBJ1-5; D gene ambiguous. CDR3 length: 13 residues. Germline V gene sequence: CDR1 LNHDA, CDR2 SQIVND (reference sequence). Between the trimmed V and J ends, which lost 6 bases and 6 bases, there was a span of 12 bases. The DNA for the CDR3 is TGTGCCAGTAGACCGGGATATGGTCAGCCCCAGCATTTT. Residues: CASRPGYGQPQHF.

This sequence joins TRBV28 and TRBJ2-7; 7 bases match TRBD1. This CDR3 comprises 15 residues. V lost 3 bases and J lost 4; bases outside the gene matches: 9. Germline CDR1 is MDHEN and CDR2 is SYDVKM. CDR3 sequence reads: CASSFGTDQMYEQYF. CDR3 DNA: TGTGCCAGCAGTTTTGGGACAGACCAAATGTACGAGCAGTACTTC.

This chain links TRBV3-1 (or the pseudogene TRBV3-2) with TRBJ2-7, with TRBD1 as a possible D gene (5 bases). CDR3 length: 13 amino acids. Per germline, CDR1 LGHDT and CDR2 YNNKEL (reference sequence). The ends were cut back, 0 bases at V and 6 bases at J, with 9 bases in the middle. The DNA of the CDR3 is TGTGCCAGCAGCCAAGATAGGGGCCCCGAGCAGTACTTC. Encoded protein: CASSQDRGPEQYF.

V gene TRBV29-1 combines with J gene TRBJ2-1, with a weak D call TRBD2 (6 bases). CDR1 SQVTM and CDR2 ANQGSEA come from the germline V gene. Trimming left V 6 bases short and J 9 bases short, with 12 bases between. The CDR3 runs 11 residues. This CDR3 reads CSVRGTGEQFF. The CDR3 DNA reads as TGCAGCGTGCGGGGAACCGGTGAGCAGTTCTTC.

This chain uses TRBV19 with TRBJ2-7; D not certain. CDR1 is LNHDA and CDR2 is SQIVND in the germline V gene (reference sequence). Trimming removed 5 bases from V and 0 bases from J, with 17 bases in between. This CDR3 has 16 amino acids. This CDR3 is CASSPTIQRSSYEQYF. As DNA, the CDR3 is TGTGCCAGTAGTCCGACCATACAAAGGAGCTCCTACGAGCAGTACTTC.

As concerns this clone: This sample also contains other DNA sequences that code for the same CDR3. CDR3 nucleotides: TGTGCCAGCAGTGTTTCTACAGATACGCAGTATTTT. Translating gives CASSVSTDTQYF. The chain joins TRBV2 to TRBJ2-3, with D unresolved. This CDR3 has 12 residues. The V end was cut by 4 bases, the J end by 3 bases, with 5 bases between. The V gene's germline CDR1 is SNHLY and CDR2 FYNNEI.